This T cell receptor beta chain was captured by sequencing in a study of blood T cells in healthy people across ages. Peripheral blood samples of 9 to 10 milliliters were drawn from each donor. A second roughly 7 to 11 cycle PCR used barcoded and J-beta primers. Via MiXCR, TCRdb re-called the 5' RACE reads, giving one row per CDR3 protein. The data contain 1.8 million or so distinct CDR3 sequences, about 39% of them seen just once; the ten biggest clones take up around 23%. The V gene's germline CDR1 is SQVTM and CDR2 ANQGSEA. The CDR3 contains 13 residues. V was clipped by 4 bases and J by 5 bases; unmatched bases: 2. This clonotype was counted between two and nine times.

Material: blood. This clonotype originated in a human donor in good health. V usage is TRBV29-1 and J usage is TRBJ2-1, with 10 bases matching TRBD1. The CDR3 DNA sequence: TGCAGCGTTGCCGGGACAGGGGACAATGAGCAGTTCTTC. Protein: CSVAGTGDNEQFF.